This T cell receptor (beta chain) is drawn from a study of Graves' ophthalmopathy and Graves' hyperthyroidism. The CDR3 has 14 residues. V was pared by 7 bases and J by 2 bases, with 9 bases between. Amplified material comprised TCR beta CDR3 regions derived from RNA transcripts. The first-round RT-PCR employed HTBI primers together with the Qiagen OneStep RT-PCR kit. A multiplex PCR was then performed as the second round. TCRdb reprocessed the multiplex PCR reads with MiXCR, giving one entry per CDR3 protein. The repertoire holds 340,000 or so distinct CDR3 sequences, with about a sixth as singletons. The PBMCs were taken from over 9.5 ml of fresh peripheral blood.

This clonotype was obtained from an adult man with Graves' ophthalmopathy. The sample was peripheral blood. The rearrangement joins TRBV12-3 or TRBV12-4 to TRBJ2-6, with D uncertain. The CDR3: CASTQWTGANVLTF. CDR3 DNA: TGTGCCAGCACCCAATGGACTGGGGCCAACGTCCTGACTTTC.